The 19 T cell receptor beta chains below come from one sample, sequenced in a study of cytomegalovirus exposure and HLA in healthy donors. The PCR ran on 60 Vbeta and 13 Jbeta primers. Assay used: immunoSEQ multiplex PCR; TCRdb lists only in-frame clones, some missing. This sample has about 140,000 clones, with approximately 78% found just once. Sequenced input: PBMCs. Source of these receptors: a man aged 18-30 years in good health and CMV-seropositive.

The chain has TRBV6-6 and TRBJ1-5, with D uncertain. With 7 bases removed from V and 4 bases from J, the gap between germline ends came to 14 bases. The CDR3 is made up of 14 amino acids. CDR1 and CDR2 (germline): MNHNY, SVGAGI (reference sequence). DNA for the CDR3: TGTGCCAGCATGGCGGGAGGGATAAATCAGCCCCAGCATTTT. Translation gives CASMAGGINQPQHF.

The chain recombines TRBV7-9 with TRBJ1-2, with D possibly matching TRBD1 (6 bases). Trimming stripped 1 base from V and 4 bases from J, with 13 bases between. The CDR3 sequence is 15 residues long. Germline CDR1 reads SEHNR; CDR2 reads FQNEAQ (reference sequence). CDR3 sequence (DNA): TGTGCCAGCAGCTTAGTAGCAGGGGCCCCCTATGGCTACACCTTC. It encodes CASSLVAGAPYGYTF.

DNA of the CDR3: TGCGCCAGCAGCTACGACAGGGGTAGGTCCTACGAGCAGTACTTC. Amino acid sequence: CASSYDRGRSYEQYF. This chain links TRBV5-1 with TRBJ2-7, with TRBD1 matching 8 bases. This CDR3 comprises 15 residues. The V gene's germline CDR1 is SGHRS and CDR2 YFSETQ. The V and J ends lost 3 bases and 1 base, in that order; junction bases with no gene match: 6.

The chain is built from TRBV6-5 and TRBJ2-7; possible D gene TRBD1, 5 bases. V was trimmed by 0 bases and J by 2 bases, leaving 14 bases between them. Germline values: CDR1 MNHEY, CDR2 SVGAGI. The CDR3 contains 16 residues. The CDR3 DNA sequence: TGTGCCAGCAGTTACTCGAGGACATGGGGAACCTACGAGCAGTACTTC. This sequence encodes CASSYSRTWGTYEQYF.

The V gene is TRBV7-9, the J gene TRBJ1-1; D perhaps matches TRBD1 (6 bases). In germline, CDR1 is SEHNR, CDR2 FQNEAQ (reference sequence). This CDR3 contains 14 residues. V dropped 4 bases and J dropped 3 bases, with 12 bases sitting between them. The CDR3 DNA follows: TGTGCCAGCAGCTCAAGACAGGTATACACTGAAGCTTTCTTT. Translated: CASSSRQVYTEAFF.

The chain uses TRBV30 and TRBJ1-5; D not resolved. The CDR3 totals 13 residues. With 0 bases removed from V and 4 bases from J, the gap between germline ends came to 7 bases. Germline CDR1 GTSNPN, CDR2 SVGIG (reference sequence). The CDR3 protein is CAWSVNRNQPQHF. CDR3 DNA sequence: TGTGCCTGGAGTGTAAACCGGAATCAGCCCCAGCATTTT. The whole variable domain, remainder taken from reference TRBV30 and TRBJ1-5, is SQTIHQWPATLVQPVGSPLSLECTVEGTSNPNLYWYRQAAGRGLQLLFYSVGIGQISSEVPQNLSASRPQDRQFILSSKKLLLSDSGFYLCAWSVNRNQPQHFGDGTRLSIL.

The chain employs TRBV28 and TRBJ2-7, with D possibly being TRBD2 (6 bases). The length of the CDR3 is 12 residues. CDR1 MDHEN and CDR2 SYDVKM come from the germline V gene. The ends were cut back, 6 bases at V and 5 bases at J, with 11 bases in the middle. In DNA, the CDR3 is TGTGCCAGCAGCCGGGACTTTAACGAGCAGTACTTC. Translated, it gives CASSRDFNEQYF.

V usage is TRBV27 and J usage is TRBJ2-1; TRBD2 matches at 14 bases. Germline-derived CDR1 and CDR2 are MNHEY and SMNVEV (reference sequence). The junction had 6 bases not matched to a gene; V was cut back by 5 bases and J by 6 bases. The CDR3 is 16 residues long. In DNA, the CDR3 is TGTGCCAGCAGTCCCTCGACTAGCGGGAGGGCCAATGAGCAGTTCTTC. Protein: CASSPSTSGRANEQFF.

The V call is TRBV9, the J call TRBJ2-1, with 9 bases matching TRBD2. Germline V gene data show CDR1 as SGDLS and CDR2 as YYNGEE. The V segment lost 0 bases and the J segment 9 bases; nucleotides outside the gene matches: 10. CDR3 size: 16 residues. DNA of the CDR3: TGTGCCAGCAGCGTAGGAGTAAGCGGGAGGATCCTTGAGCAGTTCTTC. Translating gives CASSVGVSGRILEQFF. The full variable domain, its missing parts supplied by reference TRBV9 and TRBJ2-1, is DSGVTQTPKHLITATGQRVTLRCSPRSGDLSVYWYQQSLDQGLQFLIQYYNGEERAKGNILERFSAQQFPDLHSELNLSSLELGDSALYFCASSVGVSGRILEQFFGPGTRLTVL.

The V call is TRBV5-5, the J call TRBJ1-4; D is ambiguous. CDR1 and CDR2 from the germline V gene are SGHKS and YYEKEE (reference sequence). The germline V and J ends were trimmed by 4 bases and 8 bases, with 15 bases remaining between them. The CDR3 runs 14 residues. The CDR3 loop reads CASSGAGSGEKLFF. Written as DNA, the CDR3 is TGTGCCAGCAGCGGTGCGGGATCCGGGGAAAAACTGTTTTTT.

The rearrangement joins TRBV28 to TRBJ1-2; D gene unclear. This CDR3 has 12 amino acids. CDR1 and CDR2 (germline): MDHEN, SYDVKM. Deletions cut 6 bases from V and 4 bases from J, with 9 bases between. CDR3 in amino acids: CASSQAPYGYTF. DNA of the CDR3: TGTGCCAGCAGCCAGGCCCCCTATGGCTACACCTTC.

CDR3 DNA: TGCGCCAGCAGCCAAGAGGGACAGATGAACTATGGCTACACCTTC. Translated: CASSQEGQMNYGYTF. This chain links TRBV4-1 with TRBJ1-2, with 7 bases fitting TRBD1. CDR1 and CDR2 from the germline V gene are MGHRA and YSYEKL. The CDR3 totals 15 residues. V shed 0 bases, J shed 2 bases, and the junction held 3 bases outside the gene matches.

This clone was seen a few times. The chain recombines TRBV5-5 with TRBJ1-1, with D perhaps TRBD1 (5 bases). Germline values: CDR1 SGHKS, CDR2 YYEKEE (reference sequence). The CDR3 runs to 12 residues. Trimming took off 1 base at V and 8 bases at J, with 9 bases between the two ends. CDR3 DNA: TGTGCCAGCAGCTTGTGGACACGAGAAGCTTTCTTT. It encodes CASSLWTREAFF.

Concerning this clone: Other nucleotide sequences from this sample produce the same CDR3. The V call is TRBV5-1, the J call TRBJ2-7, with TRBD1 matching 7 bases. The length of the CDR3 is 14 residues. The V gene's germline CDR1 is SGHRS and CDR2 YFSETQ. Unmatched junction bases numbered 6, after V lost 0 bases and J lost 6 bases. CDR3 residues: CASSLGRGQGEQYF. DNA for the CDR3: TGCGCCAGCAGCTTGGGAAGGGGGCAGGGCGAGCAGTACTTC.

This rearrangement joins TRBV5-4 to TRBJ2-7; a weak D match, TRBD2 (5 bases). V gave up 4 bases and J gave up 5 bases, with 16 bases separating them. Per the germline V gene, CDR1 is SGHNT and CDR2 is YYREEE (reference sequence). The CDR3 length is 14 residues. The CDR3 region is CASSVGGGRNEQYF. CDR3 DNA: TGTGCCAGCAGCGTTGGAGGCGGTAGGAACGAGCAGTACTTC. The whole variable domain, filled in from reference TRBV5-4 and TRBJ2-7, reads ETGVTQSPTHLIKTRGQQVTLRCSSQSGHNTVSWYQQALGQGPQFIFQYYREEENGRGNFPPRFSGLQFPNYSSELNVNALELDDSALYLCASSVGGGRNEQYFGPGTRLTVT.

J is TRBJ2-4 and V is TRBV5-6; TRBD1 might be the D (6 bases). Between the trimmed V and J ends, which lost 4 bases and 0 bases, there was a span of 14 bases. Germline V gives CDR1 SGHDT, CDR2 YYEEEE. The CDR3 runs 16 residues. The CDR3 region has the DNA TGTGCCAGCAGCGTGGGACAACTTCTAGCCAAAAACATTCAGTACTTC. Amino acids: CASSVGQLLAKNIQYF.

V usage is TRBV11-3 and J usage is TRBJ1-1, with D possibly being TRBD1 (6 bases). The V end lost 0 bases, the J end lost 4 bases, and 18 bases lay between the germline ends. There are 17 residues in the CDR3. From germline, CDR1 is SGHNT and CDR2 YENEEA. CDR3 in DNA: TGTGCCAGCAGCTTAGATTTTCAGGGGTCTTCGACCACTGAAGCTTTCTTT. Amino acids: CASSLDFQGSSTTEAFF.

J is TRBJ2-1 and V is TRBV10-1, with 15 nucleotides matching TRBD2. The junction had 7 bases not matched to a gene; V was cut back by 3 bases and J by 7 bases. This CDR3 comprises 17 residues. The germline V gene has CDR1 WNHNN and CDR2 SYGVQD (reference sequence). CDR3 bases: TGCGCCAGCAGTGACCTCGGACTAGCGGGAGGGCCAAATGAGCAGTTCTTC. Its translation: CASSDLGLAGGPNEQFF.

This chain connects TRBV19 to TRBJ1-1, with a possible D match to TRBD1 (5 bases). The CDR3 runs to 12 residues. Germline loops: CDR1 LNHDA, CDR2 SQIVND (reference sequence). With 7 bases removed from V and 1 base from J, the gap between germline ends came to 7 bases. CDR3 coding DNA: TGTGCCAGTAAAGGGGAGAACACTGAAGCTTTCTTT. Translation: CASKGENTEAFF.